This T cell receptor beta chain stems from a study of beta chain features in type 1 diabetes. There are 14 residues in the CDR3. V lost 5 bases, J lost 4 bases, and 4 bases stayed unmatched. Per germline, CDR1 SGHTA and CDR2 FQGNSA. Sampling consisted of one heparinised blood draw per donor, averaging approximately 120 mL. Sorting based on CD45RO/CCR7/CD25/CD127/CD95/CD27 separated CD4+ naive, central memory, regulatory and stem cell-like memory cells. On this clone itself: Its target is not known.

The investigators reverse transcribed all of the isolated RNA, so they sequenced expressed TCRB transcripts. The data were produced by immunoSEQ multiplex PCR, yet TCRdb's version contains in-frame clones alone and is incomplete. The sample includes roughly 140,000 clones, about 8.1% of them seen just once. Study results and caveats: TCRB repertoires of naive, central memory and Treg cells appeared more similar among patients than among healthy donors.

The sample taken for sequencing was central memory CD4+ T cells from blood. The TCR was taken from a man aged 18 to 30 in good health. J is TRBJ2-3 and V is TRBV7-2; 9 bases agree with TRBD2. This CDR3 is CASSPRLAADTQYF. In DNA form, the CDR3 reads TGTGCCAGCAGCCCCAGACTAGCGGCAGATACGCAGTATTTT.